One sample yielded the 18 T cell receptor beta chains listed below, sequenced in a study of blood T cell repertoires in COVID-19. Sequenced by immunoSEQ multiplex PCR; TCRdb stores in-frame clones only, minus some. This sample yields around 200,000 clones, of which more than 70% are seen a single time; 2.9% belongs to the top ten. Sequenced: peripheral blood. These receptors came from a man aged 45-65 years with active or convalescent COVID-19.

The chain joins TRBV7-2 to TRBJ2-5, with TRBD1 as a possible D gene (5 bases). Germline V gene data show CDR1 as SGHTA and CDR2 as FQGNSA. The ends were cut back, 5 bases at V and 2 bases at J, with 9 bases in the middle. There are 13 residues in the CDR3. Written as DNA, the CDR3 is TGTGCCAGCAGCAGGGGCTCTCAAGAGACCCAGTACTTC. Translated: CASSRGSQETQYF.

The chain links TRBV7-2 to TRBJ2-7; D is perhaps TRBD1 (6 bases). V lost 1 base and J 7 bases, leaving 14 bases between the germline ends. This CDR3 has 14 residues. Germline values: CDR1 SGHTA, CDR2 FQGNSA. This CDR3 is CASSLDWGQGEQYF. CDR3 nucleotides: TGTGCCAGCAGCTTAGACTGGGGGCAGGGGGAGCAGTACTTC.

The chain's CDR3 is CASSLNLGRENYGYTF. The DNA of the CDR3 is TGTGCCAGCAGCTTAAATCTGGGCAGAGAGAACTATGGCTACACCTTC. The chain joins TRBV7-8 to TRBJ1-2; D gene unclear. V lost 2 bases, J lost 2 bases, and 15 bases lay in between. The CDR3 totals 16 residues. CDR1 is SGHVS, CDR2 FQNEAQ, per germline.

The chain has TRBV7-6 and TRBJ2-7; TRBD2 matches at 11 bases. Germline CDR1 reads SGHVS; CDR2 reads FNYEAQ. The CDR3 consists of 16 residues. Trimming took 5 bases from V and 3 from J; bases not matched to a gene: 9. The CDR3 DNA sequence: TGTGCCAGCAGCCGCTCCGGGACTAGCGGTTTCTACGAGCAGTACTTC. It encodes CASSRSGTSGFYEQYF.

The chain is built from TRBV7-3 and TRBJ2-3; 10 bases agree with TRBD1. This CDR3 is 19 amino acids long. Germline V gene data show CDR1 as SGHTA and CDR2 as FQGTGA. The junction had 12 bases not matched to a gene; V was cut back by 2 bases and J by 1 base. The CDR3 here is CASSLAGTGVSVGTDTQYF. In DNA form, the CDR3 reads TGTGCCAGCAGCTTAGCCGGGACAGGGGTCTCGGTGGGCACAGATACGCAGTATTTT.

A few counts support this clone. The chain has TRBV5-1 and TRBJ1-1; 8 bases are shared with TRBD1. V lost 4 bases and J lost 0; bases outside the gene matches: 8. The germline CDR1 and CDR2 sequences are SGHRS and YFSETQ. The CDR3 loop spans 16 amino acids. CDR3 region: CASSPGQGLLNTEAFF. CDR3 sequence (DNA): TGCGCCAGCAGCCCCGGACAGGGCCTTCTGAACACTGAAGCTTTCTTT.

In its sample, this clone was seen a few times. This rearrangement joins TRBV25-1 to TRBJ2-1; D gene unclear. The CDR3 spans 16 residues. Germline values: CDR1 MGHDK, CDR2 SYGVNS. V shed 4 bases and J shed 8 bases, with 21 bases lying between them. The DNA of the CDR3 is TGTGCCAGCAGTGGAGATTCAGGTATCGGTGGCGATGAGCAGTTCTTC. Translated: CASSGDSGIGGDEQFF.

The chain couples TRBV6-5 to TRBJ2-7; TRBD1 matches at 7 bases. The germline gives CDR1 MNHEY, CDR2 SVGAGI. This CDR3 contains 15 residues. The junction had 4 bases not matched to a gene; V was cut back by 2 bases and J by 0 bases. CDR3 sequence (DNA): TGTGCCAGCAGTTACGATACAGGGGTCTCCTACGAGCAGTACTTC. Translating it yields CASSYDTGVSYEQYF.

The chain uses TRBV7-9 and TRBJ1-1; 11 bases are a match to TRBD1. The length of the CDR3 is 18 residues. The germline CDR1 and CDR2 sequences are SEHNR and FQNEAQ (reference sequence). Losses at the gene ends were 4 bases for V and 2 bases for J; bases not matched to a gene: 12. DNA for the CDR3: TGTGCCAGCAGCTCCCCTTTCCGGGACAGGGGGGCCAACACTGAAGCTTTCTTT. It yields the protein CASSSPFRDRGANTEAFF.

V usage is TRBV5-8 and J usage is TRBJ1-1, with 7 positions matching TRBD1. V was clipped by 4 bases and J by 1 base; unmatched bases: 4. Germline-derived CDR1 and CDR2 are SGHTS and YDEGEE. CDR3 length: 14 amino acids. DNA for the CDR3: TGTGCCAGCAGCCGGGACAGAAGGAACACTGAAGCTTTCTTT. Amino acid sequence: CASSRDRRNTEAFF.

This clone was seen a few times. The chain is built from TRBV28 and TRBJ1-3; D gene uncertain. With 6 bases removed from V and 7 bases from J, the gap between germline ends came to 10 bases. Per germline, CDR1 MDHEN and CDR2 SYDVKM. The CDR3 sequence is 12 residues long. CDR3 loop: CASSLISNTIYF. The CDR3 DNA sequence: TGTGCCAGCAGCCTAATAAGTAACACCATATATTTT.

The chain combines TRBV2 with TRBJ1-2; maybe TRBD1 (5 bases). Trimming left V 6 bases short and J 7 bases short, with 21 bases between. The CDR3 consists of 15 residues. The V gene's germline CDR1 is SNHLY and CDR2 FYNNEI. The CDR3 region has the DNA TGTGCCAGCAGGGGACTTAGTCCCCCCAAGAGTGGCTACACCTTC. Translating gives CASRGLSPPKSGYTF.

V usage is TRBV2 and J usage is TRBJ1-1; tentatively, D is TRBD1 (6 bases). Between the trimmed V and J ends, which lost 8 bases and 1 base, there was a span of 8 bases. The CDR3 loop spans 12 amino acids. The germline V gene encodes CDR1 SNHLY and CDR2 FYNNEI. CDR3 in amino acids: CASGQTNTEAFF. CDR3 bases: TGTGCCAGCGGACAGACGAACACTGAAGCTTTCTTT.

The CDR3 region is CASLSRSDGYNEQFF. CDR3 nucleotides: TGTGCCAGCCTTTCGCGCAGCGACGGGTACAATGAGCAGTTCTTC. This rearrangement joins TRBV27 to TRBJ2-1; no clear D. The germline V gene has CDR1 MNHEY and CDR2 SMNVEV (reference sequence). This CDR3 has 15 residues. V was trimmed by 8 bases and J by 4 bases, leaving 18 bases between them.

This clone has a handful of counts. V and J are TRBV19 and TRBJ2-1, with D perhaps TRBD1 (5 bases). The CDR3 contains 17 residues. From germline, CDR1 is LNHDA and CDR2 SQIVND (reference sequence). V shed 2 bases and J shed 4 bases, with 18 bases lying between them. The CDR3 DNA is TGTGCCAGTAGTATACTGAACCCGGCAGGGCCGTACAATGAGCAGTTCTTC. It encodes CASSILNPAGPYNEQFF.

The chain couples TRBV4-3 to TRBJ2-1, with a weak D call TRBD1 (7 bases). This CDR3 comprises 17 residues. With 4 bases removed from V and 5 bases from J, the gap between germline ends came to 21 bases. Germline V CDR1 and CDR2: LGHNA, YSLEER. DNA of the CDR3: TGCGCCAGCAGCCCGAGAGGGGCAGGGGGACTCCACAATGAGCAGTTCTTC. The encoded protein is CASSPRGAGGLHNEQFF.

The chain is built from TRBV9 and TRBJ1-3; D is unclear. Germline CDR1 is SGDLS and CDR2 is YYNGEE. The CDR3 is 15 amino acids. Trimming removed 1 base from V and 4 bases from J, with 12 bases in between. DNA of the CDR3: TGTGCCAGCAGCGTAACGGGAGGAGACGGAAACACCATATATTTT. It is translated as CASSVTGGDGNTIYF.

Turning to this clone: One junction end does not reproduce the germline sequence, and a read error may be involved. This rearrangement joins TRBV6-6 to TRBJ1-1; TRBD1 is a possible D gene (6 bases). The CDR3 runs to 13 residues. The germline V gene encodes CDR1 MNHNY and CDR2 SVGAGI (reference sequence). The CDR3 here is CASSGSGTPLPFF. The CDR3 DNA is TGTGCCAGCAGTGGATCCGGGACACCTCTTCCGTTTTTT.